This T cell receptor (beta chain) comes out of a study of T cells after yellow fever vaccination. Remarks on this clonotype: The antigen remains undetermined.

Study conclusions and caveats: Reappearing after the booster were most of the clones from primary vaccination (roughly 95% CD4, 88% CD8).

By 5'RACE template switching, TCR cDNA was produced, with a universal primer site and UMIs added in the process. MiXCR, applied by TCRdb to the 5' RACE reads, yields one record per CDR3 protein. Altogether 95,000 to 100,000 distinct CDR3 sequences are present, around 5.5% being singletons, with the ten largest covering about 38%. This sequence was found in a young man who received the YFV17D yellow fever vaccine. This specimen was CD8+ T cells sorted from PBMCs, taken 10 days after the yellow fever booster vaccination.

The CDR3 spells CASSLGGVDYGYTF. Here the CDR3 DNA reads TGTGCCAGCAGCTTAGGGGGGGTGGACTATGGCTACACCTTC. This chain joins TRBV7-8 and TRBJ1-2, with D possibly TRBD1 on 5 matching bases. Germline CDR1 and CDR2: SGHVS and FQNEAQ. The V gene lost 1 base and the J gene lost 3 bases, with 9 bases spanning the gap. The CDR3 spans 14 residues.